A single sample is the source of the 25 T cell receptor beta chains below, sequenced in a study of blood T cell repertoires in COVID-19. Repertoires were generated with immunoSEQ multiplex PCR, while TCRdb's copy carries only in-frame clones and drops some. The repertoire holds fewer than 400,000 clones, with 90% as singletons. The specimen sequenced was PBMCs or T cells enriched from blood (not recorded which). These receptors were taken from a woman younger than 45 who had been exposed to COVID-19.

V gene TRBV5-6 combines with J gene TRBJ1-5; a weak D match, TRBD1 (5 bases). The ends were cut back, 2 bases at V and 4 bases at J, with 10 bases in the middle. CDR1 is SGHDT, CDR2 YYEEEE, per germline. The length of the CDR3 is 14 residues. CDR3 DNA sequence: TGTGCCAGCAGCTTCCTCCGGGGGAATCAGCCCCAGCATTTT. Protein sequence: CASSFLRGNQPQHF. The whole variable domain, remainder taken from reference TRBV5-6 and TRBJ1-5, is DAGVTQSPTHLIKTRGQQVTLRCSPKSGHDTVSWYQQALGQGPQFIFQYYEEEERQRGNFPDRFSGHQFPNYSSELNVNALLLGDSALYLCASSFLRGNQPQHFGDGTRLSIL.

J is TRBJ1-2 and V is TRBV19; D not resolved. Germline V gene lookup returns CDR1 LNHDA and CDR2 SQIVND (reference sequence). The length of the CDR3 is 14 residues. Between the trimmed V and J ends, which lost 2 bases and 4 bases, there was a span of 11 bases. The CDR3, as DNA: TGTGCCAGTAGTATACAATCGGGGAGCTATGGCTACACCTTC. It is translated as CASSIQSGSYGYTF.

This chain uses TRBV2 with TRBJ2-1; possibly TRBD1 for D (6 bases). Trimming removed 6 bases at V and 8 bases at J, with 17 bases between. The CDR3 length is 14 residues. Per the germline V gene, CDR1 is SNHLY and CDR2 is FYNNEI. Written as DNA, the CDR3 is TGTGCCAGCAGCTTGGAGTCACAGGGCTATGAGCAGTTCTTC. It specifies CASSLESQGYEQFF.

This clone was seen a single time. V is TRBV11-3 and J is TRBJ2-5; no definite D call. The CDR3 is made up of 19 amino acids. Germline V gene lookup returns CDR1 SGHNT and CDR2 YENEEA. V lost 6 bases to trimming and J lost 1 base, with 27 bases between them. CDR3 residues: CASSFPLDTPGVTQETQYF. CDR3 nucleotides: TGTGCCAGCAGTTTCCCCCTAGATACTCCGGGTGTCACCCAAGAGACCCAGTACTTC.

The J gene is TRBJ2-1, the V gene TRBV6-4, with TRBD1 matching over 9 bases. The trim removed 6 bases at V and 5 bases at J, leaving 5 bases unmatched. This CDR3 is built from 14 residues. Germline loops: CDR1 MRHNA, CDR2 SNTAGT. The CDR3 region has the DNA TGTGCCAGCAGAGAGGGGACAGGGAACAATGAGCAGTTCTTC. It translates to CASREGTGNNEQFF.

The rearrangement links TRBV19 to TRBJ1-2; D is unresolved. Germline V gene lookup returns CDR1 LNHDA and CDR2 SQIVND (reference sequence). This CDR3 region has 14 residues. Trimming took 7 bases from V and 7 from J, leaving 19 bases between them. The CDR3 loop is CASTMGAGAGGYTF. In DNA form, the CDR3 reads TGTGCCAGTACCATGGGCGCGGGCGCAGGTGGCTACACCTTC.

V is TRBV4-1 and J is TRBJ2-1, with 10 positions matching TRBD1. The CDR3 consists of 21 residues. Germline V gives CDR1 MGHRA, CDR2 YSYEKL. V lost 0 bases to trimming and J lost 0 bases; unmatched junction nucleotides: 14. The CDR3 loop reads CASSQEPRQGAIPSSYNEQFF. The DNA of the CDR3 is TGCGCCAGCAGCCAAGAACCTCGACAGGGGGCGATTCCTTCCTCCTACAATGAGCAGTTCTTC.

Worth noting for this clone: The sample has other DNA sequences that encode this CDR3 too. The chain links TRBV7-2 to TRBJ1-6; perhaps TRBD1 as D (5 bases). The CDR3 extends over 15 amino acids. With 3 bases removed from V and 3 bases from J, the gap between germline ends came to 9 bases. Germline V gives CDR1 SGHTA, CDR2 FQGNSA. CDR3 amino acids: CASSFETGYNSPLHF. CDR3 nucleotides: TGTGCCAGCAGCTTTGAAACAGGCTATAATTCACCCCTCCACTTT. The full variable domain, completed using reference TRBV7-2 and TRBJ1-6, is GAGVSQSPSNKVTEKGKDVELRCDPISGHTALYWYRQSLGQGLEFLIYFQGNSAPDKSGLPSDRFSAERTGGSVSTLTIQRTQQEDSAVYLCASSFETGYNSPLHFGNGTRLTVT.

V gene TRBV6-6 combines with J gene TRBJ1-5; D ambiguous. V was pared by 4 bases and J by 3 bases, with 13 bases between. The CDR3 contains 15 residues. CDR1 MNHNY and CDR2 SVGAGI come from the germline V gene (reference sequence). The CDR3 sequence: CASSWVQVINQPQHF. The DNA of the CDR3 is TGTGCCAGCAGTTGGGTTCAGGTGATCAATCAGCCCCAGCATTTT.

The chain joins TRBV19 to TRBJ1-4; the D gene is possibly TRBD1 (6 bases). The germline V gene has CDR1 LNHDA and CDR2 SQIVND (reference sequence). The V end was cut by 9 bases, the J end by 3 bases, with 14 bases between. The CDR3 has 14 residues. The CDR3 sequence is CASRGRVANEKLFF. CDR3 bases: TGTGCCAGCAGGGGCAGGGTTGCTAATGAAAAACTGTTTTTT.

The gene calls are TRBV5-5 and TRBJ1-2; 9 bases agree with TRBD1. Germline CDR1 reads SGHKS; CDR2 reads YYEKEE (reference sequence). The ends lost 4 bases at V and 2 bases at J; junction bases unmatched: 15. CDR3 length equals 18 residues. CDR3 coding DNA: TGTGCCAGCAGCGAAGCGTTAGGCCGGGACAGGGCGAACTATGGCTACACCTTC. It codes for CASSEALGRDRANYGYTF. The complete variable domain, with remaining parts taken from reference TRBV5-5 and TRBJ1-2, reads DAGVTQSPTHLIKTRGQQVTLRCSPISGHKSVSWYQQVLGQGPQFIFQYYEKEERGRGNFPDRFSARQFPNYSSELNVNALLLGDSALYLCASSEALGRDRANYGYTFGSGTRLTVV.

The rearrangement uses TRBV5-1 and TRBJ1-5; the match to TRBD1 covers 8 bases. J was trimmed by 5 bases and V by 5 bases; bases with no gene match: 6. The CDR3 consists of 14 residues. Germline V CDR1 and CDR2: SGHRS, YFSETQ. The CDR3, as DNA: TGCGCCAGCAGACAACAGGGGGGCGATCAGCCCCAGCATTTT. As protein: CASRQQGGDQPQHF.

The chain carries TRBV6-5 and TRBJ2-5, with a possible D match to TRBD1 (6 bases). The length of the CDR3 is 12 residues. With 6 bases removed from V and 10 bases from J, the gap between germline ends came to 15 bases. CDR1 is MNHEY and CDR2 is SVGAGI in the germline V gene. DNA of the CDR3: TGTGCCAGCAGCCCCTCCAGGGGAGACCAGTACTTC. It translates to CASSPSRGDQYF.

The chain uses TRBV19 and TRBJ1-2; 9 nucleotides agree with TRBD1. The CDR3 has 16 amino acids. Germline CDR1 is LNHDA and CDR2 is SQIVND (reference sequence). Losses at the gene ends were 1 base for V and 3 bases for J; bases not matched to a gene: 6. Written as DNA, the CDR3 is TGTGCCAGTAGTATAGCACAGGGGGCCCTGCACTATGGCTACACCTTC. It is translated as CASSIAQGALHYGYTF.

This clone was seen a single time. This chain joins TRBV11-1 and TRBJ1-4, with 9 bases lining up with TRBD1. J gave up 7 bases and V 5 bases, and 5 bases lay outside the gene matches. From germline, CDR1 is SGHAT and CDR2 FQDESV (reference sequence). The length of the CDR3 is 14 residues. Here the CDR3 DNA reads TGTGCCAGCAGCAAGGACAGGGGAGGTGAAAAACTGTTTTTT. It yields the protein CASSKDRGGEKLFF. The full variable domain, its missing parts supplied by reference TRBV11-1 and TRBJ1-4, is EAEVAQSPRYKITEKSQAVAFWCDPISGHATLYWYRQILGQGPELLVQFQDESVVDDSQLPKDRFSAERLKGVDSTLKIQPAELGDSAMYLCASSKDRGGEKLFFGSGTQLSVL.

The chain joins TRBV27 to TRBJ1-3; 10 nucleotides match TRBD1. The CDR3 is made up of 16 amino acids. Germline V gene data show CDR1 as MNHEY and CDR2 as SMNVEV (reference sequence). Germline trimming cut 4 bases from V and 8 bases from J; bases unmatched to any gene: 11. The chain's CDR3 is CASSSYRDRGLDTIYF. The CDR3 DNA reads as TGTGCCAGCAGTTCATACCGGGACAGGGGTCTGGACACCATATATTTT.

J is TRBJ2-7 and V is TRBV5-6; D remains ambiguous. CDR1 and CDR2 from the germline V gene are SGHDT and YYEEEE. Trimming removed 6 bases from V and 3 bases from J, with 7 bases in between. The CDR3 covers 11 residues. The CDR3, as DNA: TGTGCCAGCACCTCAGGCTACGAGCAGTACTTC. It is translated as CASTSGYEQYF.

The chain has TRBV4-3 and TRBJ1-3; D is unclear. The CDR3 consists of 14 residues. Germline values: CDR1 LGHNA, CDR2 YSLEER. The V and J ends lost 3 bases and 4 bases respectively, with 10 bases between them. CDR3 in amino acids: CASSQIPGGNTIYF. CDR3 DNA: TGCGCCAGCAGCCAGATCCCCGGGGGAAACACCATATATTTT.

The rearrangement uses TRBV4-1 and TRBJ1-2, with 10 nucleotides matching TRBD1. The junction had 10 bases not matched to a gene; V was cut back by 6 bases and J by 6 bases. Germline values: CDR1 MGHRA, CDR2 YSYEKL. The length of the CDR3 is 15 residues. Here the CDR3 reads CASSRAAGTGDGYTF. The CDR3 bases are TGCGCCAGCAGTCGAGCGGCCGGGACAGGGGATGGCTACACCTTC.

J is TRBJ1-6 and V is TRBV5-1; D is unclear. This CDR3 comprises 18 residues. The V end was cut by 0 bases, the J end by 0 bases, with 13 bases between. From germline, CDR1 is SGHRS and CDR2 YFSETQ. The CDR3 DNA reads TGCGCCAGCAGCTTGGTGGGCGCGACGAGCTCCTATAATTCACCCCTCCACTTT. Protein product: CASSLVGATSSYNSPLHF.

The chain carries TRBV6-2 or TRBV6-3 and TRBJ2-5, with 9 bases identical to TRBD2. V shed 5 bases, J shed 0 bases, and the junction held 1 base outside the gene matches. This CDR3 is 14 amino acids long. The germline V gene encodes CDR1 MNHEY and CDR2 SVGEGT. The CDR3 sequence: CASSRTSDQETQYF. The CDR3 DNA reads TGTGCCAGCAGTAGGACTAGCGACCAAGAGACCCAGTACTTC.

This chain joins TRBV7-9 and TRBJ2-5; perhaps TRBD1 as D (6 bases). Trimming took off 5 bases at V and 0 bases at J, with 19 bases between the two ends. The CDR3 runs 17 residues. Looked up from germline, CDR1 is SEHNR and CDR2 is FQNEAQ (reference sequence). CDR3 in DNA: TGTGCCAGCAGCCCTGGGGGCAGGGCCCTATACCAAGAGACCCAGTACTTC. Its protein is CASSPGGRALYQETQYF.

As DNA, the CDR3 is TGTGCCAGCAGTGATCCCACGGGACAGGGCTACTATGGCTACACCTTC. Its protein product is CASSDPTGQGYYGYTF. The rearrangement uses TRBV25-1 and TRBJ1-2, with 9 bases lining up with TRBD1. V shed 3 bases, J shed 3 bases, and the junction held 8 bases outside the gene matches. The CDR3 loop spans 16 amino acids. CDR1 MGHDK and CDR2 SYGVNS come from the germline V gene.

CDR3 bases: TGTGCCAGCAGCTTCTCTACTGGGAACACTGAAGCTTTCTTT. The encoded protein is CASSFSTGNTEAFF. This rearrangement joins TRBV11-2 to TRBJ1-1; D call uncertain. Germline V CDR1 and CDR2: SGHAT, FQNNGV. This CDR3 is 14 amino acids long. The V end lost 3 bases, the J end lost 1 base, and 9 bases lay between the germline ends. Full variable domain (rest looked up from reference TRBV11-2 and TRBJ1-1): EAGVAQSPRYKIIEKRQSVAFWCNPISGHATLYWYQQILGQGPKLLIQFQNNGVVDDSQLPKDRFSAERLKGVDSTLKIQPAKLEDSAVYLCASSFSTGNTEAFFGQGTRLTVV.

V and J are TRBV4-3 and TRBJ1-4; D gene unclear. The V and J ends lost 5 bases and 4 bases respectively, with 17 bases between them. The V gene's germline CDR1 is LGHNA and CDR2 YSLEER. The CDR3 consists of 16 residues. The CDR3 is CASSFASRSFNEKLFF. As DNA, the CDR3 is TGCGCCAGCAGCTTCGCGTCTAGATCGTTTAATGAAAAACTGTTTTTT.